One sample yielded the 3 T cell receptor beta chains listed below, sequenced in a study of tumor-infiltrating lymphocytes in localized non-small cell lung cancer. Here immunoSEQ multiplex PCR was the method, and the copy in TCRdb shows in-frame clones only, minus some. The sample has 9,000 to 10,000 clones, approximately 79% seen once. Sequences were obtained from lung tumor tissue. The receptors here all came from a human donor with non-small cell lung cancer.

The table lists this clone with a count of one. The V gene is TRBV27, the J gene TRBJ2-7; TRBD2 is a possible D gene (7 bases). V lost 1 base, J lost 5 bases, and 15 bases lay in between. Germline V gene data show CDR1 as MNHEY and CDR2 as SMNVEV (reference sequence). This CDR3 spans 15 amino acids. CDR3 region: CASSLWGGAGDEQYF. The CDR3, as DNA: TGTGCCAGCAGTTTATGGGGGGGCGCCGGGGACGAGCAGTACTTC.

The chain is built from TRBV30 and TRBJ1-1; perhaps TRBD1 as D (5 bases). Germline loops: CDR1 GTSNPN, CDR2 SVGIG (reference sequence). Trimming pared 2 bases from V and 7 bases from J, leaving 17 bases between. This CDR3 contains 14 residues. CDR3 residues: CAWSFTRTSYEAFF. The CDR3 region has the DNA TGTGCCTGGAGTTTTACTCGGACATCGTATGAAGCTTTCTTT. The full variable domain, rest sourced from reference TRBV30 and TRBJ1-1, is SQTIHQWPATLVQPVGSPLSLECTVEGTSNPNLYWYRQAAGRGLQLLFYSVGIGQISSEVPQNLSASRPQDRQFILSSKKLLLSDSGFYLCAWSFTRTSYEAFFGQGTRLTVV.

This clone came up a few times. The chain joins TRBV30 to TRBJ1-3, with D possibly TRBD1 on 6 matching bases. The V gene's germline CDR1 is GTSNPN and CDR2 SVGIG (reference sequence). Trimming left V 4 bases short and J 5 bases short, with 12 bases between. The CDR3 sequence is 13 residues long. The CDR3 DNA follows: TGTGCCTGGAATAGGGGGGAGAGAAACACCATATATTTT. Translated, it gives CAWNRGERNTIYF.